This T cell receptor beta chain is drawn from a study of cytomegalovirus exposure and HLA in healthy donors. About the study: Of 300 to 500 genotyped donors, about 81% clustered with self-reported Caucasian donors. Whole-study findings and limits: Most TCR sequences showed up rarely, but some public TCRs showed up in many donors. Data from an earlier analysis indicated that most TCR beta V segments were productive either about 90% or about 30% of the time. The authors later found most CMV-associated TCR beta chains appeared HLA-restricted.

In the case of this clone: Its specificity is not known.

CDR3 length: 17 amino acids. The V gene end was trimmed by 5 bases and the J gene end by 4 bases; junction bases not matched to a gene: 9. Germline CDR1 and CDR2: SGHRS and YFSETQ. Amplification used 60 Vbeta primers and 13 Jbeta primers. Measured with immunoSEQ multiplex PCR; TCRdb has only the in-frame clones, and not every one. Of 110,000 to 150,000 clones listed, around 81% are singletons. Sequencing input: PBMCs. V usage is TRBV5-1 and J usage is TRBJ2-3, with 14 nucleotides matching TRBD2. The sequence derives from a man aged 35-49 years in good health and CMV-seropositive. The DNA of the CDR3 is TGCGCCAGCAGGGCCGGGACTAGCGGGAGTCGGCCAGATACGCAGTATTTT. Protein sequence: CASRAGTSGSRPDTQYF. The complete variable domain, with remaining parts taken from reference TRBV5-1 and TRBJ2-3, reads KAGVTQTPRYLIKTRGQQVTLSCSPISGHRSVSWYQQTPGQGLQFLFEYFSETQRNKGNFPGRFSGRQFSNSRSEMNVSTLELGDSALYLCASRAGTSGSRPDTQYFGPGTRLTVL.